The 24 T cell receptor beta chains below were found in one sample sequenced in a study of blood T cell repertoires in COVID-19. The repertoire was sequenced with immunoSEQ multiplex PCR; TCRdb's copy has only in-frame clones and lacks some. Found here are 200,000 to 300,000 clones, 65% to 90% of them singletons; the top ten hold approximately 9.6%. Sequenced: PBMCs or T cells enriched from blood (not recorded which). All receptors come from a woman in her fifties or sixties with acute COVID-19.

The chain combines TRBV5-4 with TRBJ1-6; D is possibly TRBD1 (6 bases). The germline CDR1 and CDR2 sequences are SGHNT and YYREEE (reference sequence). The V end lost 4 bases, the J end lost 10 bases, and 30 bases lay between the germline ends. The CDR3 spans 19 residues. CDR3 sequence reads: CASSPTGWGGRFLISPLHF. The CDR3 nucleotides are TGTGCCAGCAGCCCAACGGGATGGGGGGGGCGCTTCTTGATCTCACCCCTCCACTTT.

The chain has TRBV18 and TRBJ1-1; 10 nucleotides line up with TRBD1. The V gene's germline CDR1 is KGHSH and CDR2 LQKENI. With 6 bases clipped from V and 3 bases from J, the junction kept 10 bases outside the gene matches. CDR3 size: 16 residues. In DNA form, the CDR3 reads TGTGCCAGCTCCCCAATTGGGACAGGGGTCGACACTGAAGCTTTCTTT. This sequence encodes CASSPIGTGVDTEAFF. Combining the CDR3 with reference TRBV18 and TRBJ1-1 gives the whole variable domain NAGVMQNPRHLVRRRGQEARLRCSPMKGHSHVYWYRQLPEEGLKFMVYLQKENIIDESGMPKERFSAEFPKEGPSILRIQQVVRGDSAAYFCASSPIGTGVDTEAFFGQGTRLTVV.

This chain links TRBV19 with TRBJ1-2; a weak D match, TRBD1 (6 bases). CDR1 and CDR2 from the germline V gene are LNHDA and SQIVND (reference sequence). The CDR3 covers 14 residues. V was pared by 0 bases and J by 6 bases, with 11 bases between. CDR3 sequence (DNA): TGTGCCAGTAGTATAGATCTACAGGGTGATGGCTACACCTTC. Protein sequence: CASSIDLQGDGYTF.

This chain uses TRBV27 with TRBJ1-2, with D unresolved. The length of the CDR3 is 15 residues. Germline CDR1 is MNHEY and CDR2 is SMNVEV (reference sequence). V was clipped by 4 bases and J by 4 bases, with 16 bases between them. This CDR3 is CASSSAAGHSYGYTF. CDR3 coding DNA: TGTGCCAGCAGTTCGGCGGCCGGTCACTCCTATGGCTACACCTTC.

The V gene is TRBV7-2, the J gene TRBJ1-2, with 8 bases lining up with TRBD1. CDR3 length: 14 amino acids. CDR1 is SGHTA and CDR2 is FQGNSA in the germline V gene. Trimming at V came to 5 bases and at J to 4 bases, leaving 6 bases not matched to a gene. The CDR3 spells CASSQDRATYGYTF. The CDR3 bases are TGTGCCAGCAGCCAGGACAGGGCTACCTATGGCTACACCTTC.

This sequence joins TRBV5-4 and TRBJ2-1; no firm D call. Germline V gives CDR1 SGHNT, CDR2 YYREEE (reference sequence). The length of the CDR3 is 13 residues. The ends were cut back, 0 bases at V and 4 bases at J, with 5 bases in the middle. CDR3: CASSLVPYNEQFF. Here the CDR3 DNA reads TGTGCCAGCAGCTTGGTTCCGTACAATGAGCAGTTCTTC.

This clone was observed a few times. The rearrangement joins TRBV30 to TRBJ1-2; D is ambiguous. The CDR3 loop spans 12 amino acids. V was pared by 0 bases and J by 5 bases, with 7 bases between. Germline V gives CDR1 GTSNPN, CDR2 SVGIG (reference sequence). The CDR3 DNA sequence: TGTGCCTGGAGTGTTACGCAGTATGGCTACACCTTC. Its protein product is CAWSVTQYGYTF.

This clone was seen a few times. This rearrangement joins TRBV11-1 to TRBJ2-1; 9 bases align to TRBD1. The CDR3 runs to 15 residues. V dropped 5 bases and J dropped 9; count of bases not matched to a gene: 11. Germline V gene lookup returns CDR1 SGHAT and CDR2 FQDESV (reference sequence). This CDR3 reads CASSVTGTGLGEQFF. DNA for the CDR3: TGTGCCAGCAGCGTAACCGGGACAGGGCTGGGTGAGCAGTTCTTC.

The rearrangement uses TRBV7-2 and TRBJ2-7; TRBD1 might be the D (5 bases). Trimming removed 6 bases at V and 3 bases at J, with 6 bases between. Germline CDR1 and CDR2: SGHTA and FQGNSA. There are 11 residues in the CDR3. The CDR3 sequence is CASRGLYEQYF. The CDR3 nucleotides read TGTGCCAGCAGGGGGCTCTACGAGCAGTACTTC.

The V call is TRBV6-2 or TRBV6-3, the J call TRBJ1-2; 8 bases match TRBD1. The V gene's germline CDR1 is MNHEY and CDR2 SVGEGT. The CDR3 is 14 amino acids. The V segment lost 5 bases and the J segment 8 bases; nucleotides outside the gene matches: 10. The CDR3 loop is CASSKDRGVGGYTF. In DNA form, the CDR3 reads TGTGCCAGCAGTAAAGACAGGGGCGTTGGAGGCTACACCTTC.

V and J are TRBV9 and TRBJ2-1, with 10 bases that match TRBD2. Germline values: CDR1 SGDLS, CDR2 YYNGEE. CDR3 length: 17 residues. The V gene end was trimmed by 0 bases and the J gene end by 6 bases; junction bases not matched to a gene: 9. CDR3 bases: TGTGCCAGCAGCGTAGGCATAGCGGGGGGTTTTTTCAATGAGCAGTTCTTC. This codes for CASSVGIAGGFFNEQFF.

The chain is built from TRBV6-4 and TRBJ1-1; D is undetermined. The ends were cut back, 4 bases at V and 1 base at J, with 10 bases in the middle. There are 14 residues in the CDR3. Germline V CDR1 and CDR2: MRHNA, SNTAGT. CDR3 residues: CASSVEAGNTEAFF. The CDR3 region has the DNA TGTGCCAGCAGTGTCGAAGCGGGGAACACTGAAGCTTTCTTT.

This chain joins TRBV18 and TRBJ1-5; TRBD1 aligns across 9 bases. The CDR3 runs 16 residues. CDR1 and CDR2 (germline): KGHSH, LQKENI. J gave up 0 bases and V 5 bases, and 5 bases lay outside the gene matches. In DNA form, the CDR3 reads TGTGCCAGCTCATCCGGACAGGGGAATAGCAATCAGCCCCAGCATTTT. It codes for CASSSGQGNSNQPQHF.

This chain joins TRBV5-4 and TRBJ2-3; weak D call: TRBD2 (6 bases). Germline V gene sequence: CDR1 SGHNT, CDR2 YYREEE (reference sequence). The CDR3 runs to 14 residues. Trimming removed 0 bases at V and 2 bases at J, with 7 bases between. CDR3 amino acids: CASSLGGVTDTQYF. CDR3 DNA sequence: TGTGCCAGCAGCTTGGGCGGGGTCACAGATACGCAGTATTTT.

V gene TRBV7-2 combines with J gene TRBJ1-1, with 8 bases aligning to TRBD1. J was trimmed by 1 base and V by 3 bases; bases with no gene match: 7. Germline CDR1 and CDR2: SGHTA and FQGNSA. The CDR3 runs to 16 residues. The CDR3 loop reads CASSFRRGRGNTEAFF. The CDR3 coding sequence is TGTGCCAGCAGCTTCCGCAGGGGGCGCGGGAACACTGAAGCTTTCTTT. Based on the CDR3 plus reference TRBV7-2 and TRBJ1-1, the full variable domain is GAGVSQSPSNKVTEKGKDVELRCDPISGHTALYWYRQSLGQGLEFLIYFQGNSAPDKSGLPSDRFSAERTGGSVSTLTIQRTQQEDSAVYLCASSFRRGRGNTEAFFGQGTRLTVV.

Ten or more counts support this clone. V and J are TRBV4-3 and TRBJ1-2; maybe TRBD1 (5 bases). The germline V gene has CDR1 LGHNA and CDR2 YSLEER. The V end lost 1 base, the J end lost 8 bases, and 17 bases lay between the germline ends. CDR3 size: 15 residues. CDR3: CASSQGGGERGGYTF. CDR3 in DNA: TGCGCCAGCAGCCAAGGAGGAGGGGAAAGAGGGGGCTACACCTTC.

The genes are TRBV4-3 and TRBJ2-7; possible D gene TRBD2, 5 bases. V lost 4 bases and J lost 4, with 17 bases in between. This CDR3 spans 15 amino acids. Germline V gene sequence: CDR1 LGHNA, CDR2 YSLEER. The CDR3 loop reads CASSPGRASYYEQYF. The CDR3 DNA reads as TGCGCCAGCAGCCCCGGACGGGCTAGCTATTACGAGCAGTACTTC.

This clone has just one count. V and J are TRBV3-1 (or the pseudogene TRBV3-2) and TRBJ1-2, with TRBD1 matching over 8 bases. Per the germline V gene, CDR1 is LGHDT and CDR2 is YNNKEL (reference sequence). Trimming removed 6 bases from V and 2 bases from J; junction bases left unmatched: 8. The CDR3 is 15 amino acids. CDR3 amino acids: CASRTAGGVNYGYTF. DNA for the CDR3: TGTGCCAGCAGAACCGCAGGGGGCGTCAACTATGGCTACACCTTC.

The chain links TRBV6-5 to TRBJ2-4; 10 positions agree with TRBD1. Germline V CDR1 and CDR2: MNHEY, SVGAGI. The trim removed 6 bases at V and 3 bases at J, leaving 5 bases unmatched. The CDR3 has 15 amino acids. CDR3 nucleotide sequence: TGTGCCAGCAGCCCGACAGGGGGCGTCAAAAACATTCAGTACTTC. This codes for CASSPTGGVKNIQYF.

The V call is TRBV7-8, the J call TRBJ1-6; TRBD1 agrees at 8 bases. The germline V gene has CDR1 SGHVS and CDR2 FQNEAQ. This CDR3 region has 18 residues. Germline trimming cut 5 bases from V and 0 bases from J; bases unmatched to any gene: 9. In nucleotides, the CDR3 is TGTGCCAGCAGCACCCGGGACAGGTCCTTCTCCTATAATTCACCCCTCCACTTT. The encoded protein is CASSTRDRSFSYNSPLHF.

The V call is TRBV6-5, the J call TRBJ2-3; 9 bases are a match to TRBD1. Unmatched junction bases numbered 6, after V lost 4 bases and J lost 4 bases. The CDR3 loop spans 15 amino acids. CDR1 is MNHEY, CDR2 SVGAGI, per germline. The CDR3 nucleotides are TGTGCCAGCAGTTCAACAGGGGGCCGGCCAGATACGCAGTATTTT. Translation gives CASSSTGGRPDTQYF.

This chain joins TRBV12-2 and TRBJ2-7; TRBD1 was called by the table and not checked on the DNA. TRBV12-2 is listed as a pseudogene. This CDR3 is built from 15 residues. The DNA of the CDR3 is TGTGCAAGTCGCCCCCCCGAGAGGGGGTCTAACGAGCAGTACTTC. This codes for CASRPPERGSNEQYF.

The CDR3 nucleotides are TGTGCCAGCAGTTTATCGGCAGGGTTTGGCTACACCTTC. Its translation is CASSLSAGFGYTF. The chain combines TRBV27 with TRBJ1-2, with a possible D match to TRBD1 (5 bases). CDR1 is MNHEY and CDR2 is SMNVEV in the germline V gene (reference sequence). The CDR3 runs 13 residues. Trimming left V 0 bases short and J 7 bases short, with 9 bases between.

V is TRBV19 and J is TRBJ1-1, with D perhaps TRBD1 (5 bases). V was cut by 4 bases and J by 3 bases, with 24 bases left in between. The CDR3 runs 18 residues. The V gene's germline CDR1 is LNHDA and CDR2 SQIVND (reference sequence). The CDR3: CASSTGLGPGPKDTEAFF. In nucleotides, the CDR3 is TGTGCCAGTAGTACGGGACTGGGACCGGGCCCGAAGGACACTGAAGCTTTCTTT. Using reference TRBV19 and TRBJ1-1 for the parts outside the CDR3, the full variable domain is DGGITQSPKYLFRKEGQNVTLSCEQNLNHDAMYWYRQDPGQGLRLIYYSQIVNDFQKGDIAEGYSVSREKKESFPLTVTSAQKNPTAFYLCASSTGLGPGPKDTEAFFGQGTRLTVV.